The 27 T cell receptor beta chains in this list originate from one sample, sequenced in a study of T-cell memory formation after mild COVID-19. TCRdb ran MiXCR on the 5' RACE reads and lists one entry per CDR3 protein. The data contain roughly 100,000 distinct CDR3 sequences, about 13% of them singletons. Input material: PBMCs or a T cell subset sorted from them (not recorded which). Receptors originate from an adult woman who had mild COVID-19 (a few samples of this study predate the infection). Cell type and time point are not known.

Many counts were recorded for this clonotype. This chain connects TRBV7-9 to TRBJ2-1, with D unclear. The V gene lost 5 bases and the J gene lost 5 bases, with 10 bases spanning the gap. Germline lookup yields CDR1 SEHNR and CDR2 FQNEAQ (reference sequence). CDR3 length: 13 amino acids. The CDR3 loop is CASSHGPDNEQFF. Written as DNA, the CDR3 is TGTGCCAGCAGCCACGGGCCCGACAATGAGCAGTTCTTC.

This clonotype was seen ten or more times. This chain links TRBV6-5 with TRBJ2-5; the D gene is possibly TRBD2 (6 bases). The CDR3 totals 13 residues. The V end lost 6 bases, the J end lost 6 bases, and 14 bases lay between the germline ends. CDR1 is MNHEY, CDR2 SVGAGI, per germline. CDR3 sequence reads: CASSRQGRQTQYF. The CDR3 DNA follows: TGTGCCAGCAGCCGTCAAGGGAGGCAGACCCAGTACTTC.

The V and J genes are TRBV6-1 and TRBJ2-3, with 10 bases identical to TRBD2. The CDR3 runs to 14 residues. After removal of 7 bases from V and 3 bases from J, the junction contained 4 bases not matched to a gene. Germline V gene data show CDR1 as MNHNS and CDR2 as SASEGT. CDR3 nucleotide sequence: TGTGCCAGCACCGGGACTAGCGAGACAGATACGCAGTATTTT. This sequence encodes CASTGTSETDTQYF.

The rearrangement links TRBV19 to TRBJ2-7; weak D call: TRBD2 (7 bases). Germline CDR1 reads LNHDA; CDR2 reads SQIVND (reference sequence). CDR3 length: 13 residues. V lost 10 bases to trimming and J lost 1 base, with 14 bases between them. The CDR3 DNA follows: TGTGCCACCGGAGCGGGACAATCCTACGAGCAGTACTTC. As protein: CATGAGQSYEQYF.

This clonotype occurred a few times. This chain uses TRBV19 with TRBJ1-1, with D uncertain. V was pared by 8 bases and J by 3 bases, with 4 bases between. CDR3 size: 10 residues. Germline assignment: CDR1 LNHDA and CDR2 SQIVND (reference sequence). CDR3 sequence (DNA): TGTGCCAGTGGAGACACTGAAGCTTTCTTT. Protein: CASGDTEAFF.

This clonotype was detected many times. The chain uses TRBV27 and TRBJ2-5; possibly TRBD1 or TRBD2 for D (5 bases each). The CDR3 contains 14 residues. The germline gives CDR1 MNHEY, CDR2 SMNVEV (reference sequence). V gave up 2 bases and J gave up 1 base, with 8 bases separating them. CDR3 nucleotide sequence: TGTGCCAGCAGTTTAGCGAGGGGCCAAGAGACCCAGTACTTC. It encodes CASSLARGQETQYF.

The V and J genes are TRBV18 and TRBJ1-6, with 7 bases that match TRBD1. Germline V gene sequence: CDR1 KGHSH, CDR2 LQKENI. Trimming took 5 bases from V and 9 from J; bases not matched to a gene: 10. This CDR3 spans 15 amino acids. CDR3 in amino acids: CASSSERDSFSPLHF. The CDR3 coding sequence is TGTGCCAGCTCATCGGAGCGGGACAGCTTTTCACCCCTCCACTTT.

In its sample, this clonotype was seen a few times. Written as DNA, the CDR3 is TGCGCCAGCAGCCAAGAAAGGCTAGCGGGAGGTATAACCTACAATGAGCAGTTCTTC. This sequence encodes CASSQERLAGGITYNEQFF. The J gene is TRBJ2-1, the V gene TRBV4-3; 11 bases match TRBD2. Germline CDR1 LGHNA, CDR2 YSLEER. Germline trimming cut 0 bases from V and 2 bases from J; bases unmatched to any gene: 9. There are 19 residues in the CDR3.

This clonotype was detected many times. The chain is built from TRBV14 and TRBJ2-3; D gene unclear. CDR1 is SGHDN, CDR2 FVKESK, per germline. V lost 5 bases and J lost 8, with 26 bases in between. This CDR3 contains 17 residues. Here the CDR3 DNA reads TGTGCCAGCAGCTCGTCCCGGGTCGCGGTCGACTCTGGTACGCAGTATTTT. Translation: CASSSSRVAVDSGTQYF.

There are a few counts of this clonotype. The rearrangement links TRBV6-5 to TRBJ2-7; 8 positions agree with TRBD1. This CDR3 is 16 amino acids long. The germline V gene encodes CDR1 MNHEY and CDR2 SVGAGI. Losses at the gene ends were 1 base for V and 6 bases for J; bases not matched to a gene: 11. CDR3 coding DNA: TGTGCCAGCAGTTACTACTGGGCAGACAGGGGCATCGAGCAGTACTTC. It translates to CASSYYWADRGIEQYF.

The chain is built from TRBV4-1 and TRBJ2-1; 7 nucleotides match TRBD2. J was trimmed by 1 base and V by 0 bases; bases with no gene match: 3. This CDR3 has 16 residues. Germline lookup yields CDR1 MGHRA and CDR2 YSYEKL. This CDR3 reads CASSQDLRGSYNEQFF. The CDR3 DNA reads TGCGCCAGCAGCCAAGATTTGCGGGGGTCCTACAATGAGCAGTTCTTC.

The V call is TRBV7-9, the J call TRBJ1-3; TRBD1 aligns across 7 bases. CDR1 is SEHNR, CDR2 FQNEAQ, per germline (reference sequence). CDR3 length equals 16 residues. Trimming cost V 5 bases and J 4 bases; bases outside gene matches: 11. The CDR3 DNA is TGTGCCAGCAGCCCCCCGCGCACAGGGGACGGAAACACCATATATTTT. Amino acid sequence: CASSPPRTGDGNTIYF.

This CDR3 reads CASSATGTSGTGELFF. In nucleotides, the CDR3 is TGTGCCAGCAGCGCGACCGGGACTAGCGGCACCGGGGAGCTGTTTTTT. This chain links TRBV9 with TRBJ2-2; 11 bases align to TRBD2. With 3 bases clipped from V and 4 bases from J, the junction kept 5 bases outside the gene matches. The V gene's germline CDR1 is SGDLS and CDR2 YYNGEE. This CDR3 has 16 residues. Full variable domain (remainder filled in from reference TRBV9 and TRBJ2-2): DSGVTQTPKHLITATGQRVTLRCSPRSGDLSVYWYQQSLDQGLQFLIQYYNGEERAKGNILERFSAQQFPDLHSELNLSSLELGDSALYFCASSATGTSGTGELFFGEGSRLTVL.

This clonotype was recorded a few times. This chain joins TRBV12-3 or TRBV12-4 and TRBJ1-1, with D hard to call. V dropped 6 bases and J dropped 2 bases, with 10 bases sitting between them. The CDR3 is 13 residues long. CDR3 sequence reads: CASSPTPNTEAFF. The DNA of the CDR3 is TGTGCCAGCAGCCCGACTCCCAACACTGAAGCTTTCTTT.

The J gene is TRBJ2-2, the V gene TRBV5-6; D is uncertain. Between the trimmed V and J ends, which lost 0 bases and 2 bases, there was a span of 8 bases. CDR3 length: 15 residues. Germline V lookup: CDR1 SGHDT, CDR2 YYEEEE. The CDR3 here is CASSLGAINTGELFF. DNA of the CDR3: TGTGCCAGCAGCTTGGGAGCGATCAACACCGGGGAGCTGTTTTTT.

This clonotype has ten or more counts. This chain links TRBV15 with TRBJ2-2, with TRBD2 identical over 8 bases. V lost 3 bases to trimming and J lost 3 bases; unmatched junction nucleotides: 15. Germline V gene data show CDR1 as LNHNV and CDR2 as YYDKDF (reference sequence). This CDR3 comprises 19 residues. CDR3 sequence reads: CATSSGAGANDPYTGELFF. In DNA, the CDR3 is TGTGCCACCAGCAGTGGAGCGGGGGCCAACGACCCGTACACCGGGGAGCTGTTTTTT.

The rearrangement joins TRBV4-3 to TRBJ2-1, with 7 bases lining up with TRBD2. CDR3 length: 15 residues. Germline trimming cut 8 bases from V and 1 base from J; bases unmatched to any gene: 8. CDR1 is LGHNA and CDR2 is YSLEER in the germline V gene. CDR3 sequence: CASGRLAESYNEQFF. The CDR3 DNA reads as TGCGCCAGCGGACGACTAGCCGAATCCTACAATGAGCAGTTCTTC.

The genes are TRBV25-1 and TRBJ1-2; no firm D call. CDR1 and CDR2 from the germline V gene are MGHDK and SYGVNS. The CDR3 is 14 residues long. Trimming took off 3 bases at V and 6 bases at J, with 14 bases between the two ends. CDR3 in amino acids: CASSDNPAGNGYTF. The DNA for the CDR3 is TGTGCCAGCAGTGACAACCCGGCGGGGAATGGCTACACCTTC.

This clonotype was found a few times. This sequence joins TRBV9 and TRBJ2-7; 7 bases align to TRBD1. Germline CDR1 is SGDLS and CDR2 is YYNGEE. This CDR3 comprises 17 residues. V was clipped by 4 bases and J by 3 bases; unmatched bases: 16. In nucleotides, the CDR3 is TGTGCCAGCAGCCTCCGGGGAACAGGGGATAGTGTCTACGAGCAGTACTTC. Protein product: CASSLRGTGDSVYEQYF.

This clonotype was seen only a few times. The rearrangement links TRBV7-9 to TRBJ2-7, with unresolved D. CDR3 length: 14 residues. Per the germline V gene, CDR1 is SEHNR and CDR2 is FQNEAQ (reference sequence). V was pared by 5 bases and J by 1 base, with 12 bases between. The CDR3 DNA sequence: TGTGCCAGCAGCCCGGGCTGGCGATCCTACGAGCAGTACTTC. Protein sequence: CASSPGWRSYEQYF.

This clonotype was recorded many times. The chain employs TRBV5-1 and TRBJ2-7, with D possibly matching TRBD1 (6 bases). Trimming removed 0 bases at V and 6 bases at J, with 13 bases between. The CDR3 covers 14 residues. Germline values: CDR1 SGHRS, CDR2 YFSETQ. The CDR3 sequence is CASSLVDSLLEQYF. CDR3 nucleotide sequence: TGCGCCAGCAGCTTGGTGGACAGCCTACTCGAGCAGTACTTC.

CDR3 bases: TGTGCCACCAGTGCCCGGGACACCGTGTTCGGTGAGCAGTTCTTC. This codes for CATSARDTVFGEQFF. This chain uses TRBV24-1 with TRBJ2-1; D is possibly TRBD1 (6 bases). The V end was cut by 5 bases, the J end by 9 bases, with 19 bases between. The CDR3 contains 15 residues. Per the germline V gene, CDR1 is KGHDR and CDR2 is SFDVKD.

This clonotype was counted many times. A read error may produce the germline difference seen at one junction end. CDR3 loop: CAISEPPQDPQYF. CDR3 nucleotide sequence: TGTGCCATCAGTGAGCCCCCTCAAGATCCGCAGTATTTT. J is TRBJ2-3 and V is TRBV10-3; D is ambiguous. Germline CDR1 ENHRY, CDR2 SYGVKD. This CDR3 contains 13 residues.

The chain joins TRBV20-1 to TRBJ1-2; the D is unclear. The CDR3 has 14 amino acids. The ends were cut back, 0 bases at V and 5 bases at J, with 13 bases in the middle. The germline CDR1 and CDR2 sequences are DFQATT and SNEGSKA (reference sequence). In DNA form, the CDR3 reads TGCAGTGCTAGAGATCGGGCCAGTCAATATGGCTACACCTTC. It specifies CSARDRASQYGYTF.

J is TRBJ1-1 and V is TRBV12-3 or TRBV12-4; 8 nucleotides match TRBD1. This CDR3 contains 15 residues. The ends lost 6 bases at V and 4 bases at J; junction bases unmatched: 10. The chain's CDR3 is CASRRQGSSVTEAFF. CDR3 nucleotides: TGTGCCAGCAGGCGACAGGGGTCGTCGGTCACTGAAGCTTTCTTT.

CDR3 amino acids: CAWSPGTGTSTDTQYF. CDR3 in DNA: TGTGCCTGGAGTCCCGGCACAGGAACTAGCACAGATACGCAGTATTTT. The gene calls are TRBV30 and TRBJ2-3; D might be TRBD1 (5 bases). The V end lost 2 bases, the J end lost 0 bases, and 15 bases lay between the germline ends. CDR3 length: 16 amino acids. Germline V gene sequence: CDR1 GTSNPN, CDR2 SVGIG (reference sequence).

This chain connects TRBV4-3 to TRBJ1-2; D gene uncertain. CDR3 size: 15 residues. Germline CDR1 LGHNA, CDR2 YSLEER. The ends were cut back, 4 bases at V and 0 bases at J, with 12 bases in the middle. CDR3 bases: TGCGCCAGCAGCCCGCTGGCGTCCTCTAACTATGGCTACACCTTC. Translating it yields CASSPLASSNYGYTF.